This T cell receptor (beta chain) came from a study of CXCR3-negative and CXCR3-positive naive CD8 T cells. Points from the study as a whole: Researchers report that CXCR3-positive naive cells carry more hydrophobic TRB CDR3s than CXCR3-negative naive cells.

With regard to this clonotype: As yet, its antigen is unknown.

TRB cDNA libraries were made by UMI-labeled 5' RACE. After re-calling the 5' RACE reads, TCRdb lists one entry per CDR3 protein, DNA absent. In total, the table holds 55,000 to 65,000 distinct CDR3 sequences. CDR1 and CDR2 from the germline V gene are LGHNT and FRNRAP. The CDR3 runs to 14 residues. Material for sequencing was naive CXCR3+ CD8+ T cells from blood. Subset specified: CD45RO-CCR7+CD27+CD95- naive CD8+ T cells expressing CXCR3 (TNR3+). This sequence joins TRBV12-5 and TRBJ2-3; TCRdb picks TRBD1, but there is no DNA to check that call. The clonotype was recovered from a human donor in good health. Some clones in this sample may be carry-over from other donors' samples. This chain's CDR3 is CASGTGQGGDTQYF.